This T cell receptor (beta chain) originates from a study of cytomegalovirus exposure and HLA in healthy donors. The PCR used 60 Vbeta and 13 Jbeta primers. The protocol was immunoSEQ multiplex PCR, while the TCRdb copy is restricted to in-frame clones and leaves out a portion. The sample has about 130,000 clones, around four fifths seen once. Sequenced input: PBMCs. The sequence derives from a man aged 25-45 years in good health and CMV-seropositive.

Here the CDR3 reads CASSPGQSSGNTIYF. The DNA of the CDR3 is TGTGCCAGCAGTCCTGGACAGAGCTCTGGAAACACCATATATTTT. The chain links TRBV7-6 to TRBJ1-3; possible D gene TRBD1, 6 bases. CDR1 is SGHVS and CDR2 is FNYEAQ in the germline V gene. The V and J ends lost 6 bases and 0 bases respectively, with 12 bases between them. The CDR3 is made up of 15 amino acids.